A selection of T cell receptor beta chains follows, all from one sample in a study of human T cells and chemical hapten exposure. TCRdb reanalysed the RACE reads using MiXCR and keeps one entry per CDR3 protein. Found here are fewer than 100,000 distinct CDR3 sequences, about 12% of them singletons; the top ten hold 3.5%. Sequences were derived from whole blood, sampled in connection with sensitization to the hapten diphenylcyclopropenone (DPC). Receptors originate from a woman between 55 and 75 years old with alopecia areata. Some clones in this sample may be carry-over from other donors' samples. Each CDR3 is given with its conserved first and last residue. The D gene is left open where the match is weak. Size is omitted from some rows. Given values are once, few, many or a class for expanded clones.

J gene	clone size	D gene	CDR3 length	V gene	CDR3 protein	CDR3 DNA
TRBJ2-5	many	NA	14	TRBV4-2	CASSQGKNQETQYF	TGTGCCAGCAGCCAAGGGAAAAACCAAGAGACCCAGTACTTC
TRBJ2-3	NA	TRBD2	15	TRBV7-9	CASSPAGGFPDTQYF	TGTGCCAGCAGCCCAGCGGGGGGGTTCCCGGATACGCAGTATTTT
TRBJ2-1	NA	NA	13	TRBV20-1	CSAFPDTESEQFF	TGCAGTGCTTTTCCCGACACGGAAAGCGAGCAGTTCTTC
TRBJ1-5	few	NA	13	TRBV18	CASLEGSGQPQHF	TGTGCCAGCCTAGAAGGATCGGGTCAGCCCCAGCATTTT
TRBJ2-1	once	TRBD2	16	TRBV12-3/TRBV12-4	CASTGTSGGADNEQFF	TGTGCCAGCACCGGGACTAGCGGGGGGGCGGACAATGAGCAGTTCTTC
TRBJ1-1	NA	NA	11	TRBV29-1	CSVAGDTEAFF	TGCAGCGTTGCCGGGGACACTGAAGCTTTCTTT
TRBJ1-1	many	NA	12	TRBV2	CASSDQLREAFF	TGTGCCAGCAGTGACCAGCTCCGTGAAGCTTTCTTT
TRBJ1-4	many	NA	13	TRBV7-6	CASSVGPNGGLFF	TGTGCCAGCAGCGTAGGCCCTAATGGGGGGCTGTTTTTT
TRBJ2-2	NA	TRBD1	15	TRBV4-2	CASIPRTGNTGELFF	TGTGCCAGCATCCCACGGACAGGGAACACCGGGGAGCTGTTTTTT
TRBJ2-3	many	NA	13	TRBV18	CASSPPSSDTQYF	TGTGCCAGCTCACCACCTTCGTCGGATACGCAGTATTTT
TRBJ2-2	NA	TRBD2	16	TRBV14	CASSHRRAGVTGELFF	TGTGCCAGCAGCCATCGCCGTGCGGGGGTCACCGGGGAGCTGTTTTTT
TRBJ2-7	few	NA	14	TRBV29-1	CSVGGRTEPYEQYF	TGCAGCGTTGGTGGGCGGACAGAACCCTACGAGCAGTACTTC
TRBJ1-1	NA	NA	11	TRBV5-6	CASTLNTEAFF	TGTGCCAGCACCCTAAACACTGAAGCTTTCTTT
TRBJ2-1	many	NA	12	TRBV27	CASSGGAGEQFF	TGTGCCAGCAGTGGGGGGGCGGGTGAGCAGTTCTTC
TRBJ1-2	NA	NA	15	TRBV25-1	CASSETGVWRDGYTF	TGTGCCAGCAGTGAAACCGGGGTTTGGAGGGATGGCTACACCTTC
TRBJ1-2	few	NA	13	TRBV30	CAWSVREGVGYTF	TGTGCCTGGAGTGTACGAGAGGGGGTCGGCTACACCTTC
TRBJ1-2	NA	NA	10	TRBV20-1	CSAGRVLYTF	TGCAGTGCTGGAAGGGTCCTTTACACCTTC
TRBJ1-4	NA	NA	16	TRBV27	CASRPGAVATNEKLFF	TGTGCCAGCAGGCCAGGAGCCGTTGCAACTAATGAAAAACTGTTTTTT
TRBJ2-2	few	TRBD1	13	TRBV29-1	CSAETGGTGELFF	TGCAGCGCCGAAACAGGGGGCACCGGGGAGCTGTTTTTT
TRBJ1-4	NA	TRBD1	16	TRBV5-1	CASRSGTGTTNEKLFF	TGCGCCAGCAGGTCCGGGACAGGGACAACTAATGAAAAACTGTTTTTT
TRBJ1-1	many	NA	13	TRBV5-1	CASSFSGVTEAFF	TGCGCCAGCAGCTTTAGTGGGGTCACTGAAGCTTTCTTT
TRBJ2-2	many	NA	15	TRBV24-1	CATSDRHLNTGELFF	TGTGCCACCAGTGACCGGCACTTGAACACCGGGGAGCTGTTTTTT
TRBJ1-6	many	TRBD1	17	TRBV7-8	CASSSISQGQGRSPLHF	TGTGCCAGCAGCTCAATCTCCCAGGGACAGGGGCGGTCACCCCTCCACTTT
TRBJ1-1	many	NA	13	TRBV10-2	CASSEVGNTEAFF	TGCGCCAGCAGTGAGGTGGGGAACACTGAAGCTTTCTTT
TRBJ2-2	NA	TRBD1	15	TRBV9	CASSVRGYNTGELFF	TGTGCCAGCAGCGTCAGGGGGTACAACACCGGGGAGCTGTTTTTT
TRBJ2-5	many	NA	14	TRBV2	CASSRQAHPETQYF	TGTGCCAGCAGCCGACAGGCCCACCCTGAGACCCAGTACTTC
TRBJ1-3	once	NA	16	TRBV6-5	CASSYSEGPSGNTIYF	TGTGCCAGCAGTTACTCGGAGGGGCCCTCTGGAAACACCATATATTTT
TRBJ2-1	medium-sized	NA	13	TRBV11-2	CASSFWGNNEQFF	TGTGCCAGCAGCTTCTGGGGGAACAATGAGCAGTTCTTC
TRBJ2-2	many	NA	16	TRBV7-9	CASSFPLVANTGELFF	TGTGCCAGCAGCTTCCCGCTGGTAGCGAACACCGGGGAGCTGTTTTTT
TRBJ2-5	many	NA	10	TRBV20-1	CSGMGETQYF	TGCAGTGGGATGGGAGAGACCCAGTACTTC
TRBJ1-1	few	NA	14	TRBV2	CASSDLGPDTEAFF	TGTGCCAGCAGTGATTTGGGTCCGGACACTGAAGCTTTCTTT
TRBJ2-3	few	NA	15	TRBV7-9	CASLSRRPAEDTQYF	TGTGCCAGCCTGTCACGTCGTCCCGCCGAAGATACGCAGTATTTT
TRBJ2-5	NA	TRBD2	15	TRBV5-1	CASSYLAGAQETQYF	TGCGCCAGCAGCTACCTAGCGGGGGCCCAAGAGACCCAGTACTTC
TRBJ2-7	many	NA	15	TRBV7-2	CASSLPGLWPYEQYF	TGTGCCAGCAGCTTACCCGGGTTATGGCCCTACGAGCAGTACTTC
TRBJ1-6	NA	NA	18	TRBV5-1	CASSLSSAGSSYNSPLHF	TGCGCCAGCAGCTTGAGTTCGGCGGGGAGCTCCTATAATTCACCCCTCCACTTT
TRBJ1-3	many	NA	16	TRBV27	CASSLRYRVSGNTIYF	TGTGCCAGCAGTCTAAGATACAGGGTCTCTGGAAACACCATATATTTT
TRBJ1-2	NA	NA	13	TRBV5-1	CASSLLGYYGYTF	TGCGCCAGCAGCTTGCTCGGCTACTATGGCTACACCTTC
TRBJ2-5	many	NA	11	TRBV5-1	CASGEGETQYF	TGCGCCAGCGGAGAAGGAGAGACCCAGTACTTC
TRBJ1-2	few	TRBD1	18	TRBV19	CASTVDGTGGYLNYGYTF	TGTGCCAGTACCGTGGATGGGACAGGGGGATACCTTAACTATGGCTACACCTTC
TRBJ1-6	few	NA	14	TRBV2	CASNIPGPGSPLHF	TGTGCCAGCAATATACCCGGCCCGGGCTCACCCCTCCACTTT